This TCR beta chain is from a study of blood T cell repertoires in COVID-19 (dated by TCRdb to about 2020). A note on the overall study: Samples from collaborators originated in the United States, Italy and Spain and spanned both the acute and convalescent phases of COVID-19. The material from the prospective study consisted of cDNA or gDNA derived from T cells, B-cell-depleted T cells, or PBMCs. The dataset comprised deeply sampled blood TCRbeta repertoires from subjects exposed to, actively infected with, or recovered from COVID-19. The repertoires were released in a freely available public database intended as a resource for research on the immune response to SARS-CoV-2. The samples were drawn from the first 160 participants of the ongoing ImmuneRACE study and from 950 to 1,500 subjects provided by 6 global collaborators. A de-identified subject ID, COVID-19 status, age in years and sex were almost always included in the sample metadata. HLA class I and class II types, where available, came from metadata supplied by the sample provider rather than from assay-based typing. Summary of the overall study and its limitations: Clinical and demographic metadata were provided uncurated, with the amount varying by source and participant.

TCRbeta CDR3 regions were amplified from genomic DNA by means of the immunoSEQ Assay, a bias-controlled multiplex PCR. As for the authors' bioinformatics: Nucleated cell counts per sample were estimated from amplification of reference gene primers within the assay. To quantify the absolute abundance of each unique TCRbeta CDR3 rearrangement, sequence reads were collapsed and filtered. For each sample, productive Simpson clonality was calculated as the square root of Simpson's diversity index over productive rearrangements. TCRdb re-hosts the immuneACCESS table, in-frame sequences only. Its copies lack some clones; in the studies checked, an unresolved V gene accounts for under half of them, and the cause for the rest is not known. The V and J calls and clone size are taken from that table; D and trimming were inferred from the DNA. The sample has roughly 180,000 clones on record, roughly 85% of them singletons. The ten largest clones take up 10% to 13% of the sample.

Reading from cysteine to phenylalanine, the CDR3 counts 19 amino acids. Here the CDR3 DNA is all that survives: 57 bases in frame from base 1. Each collaborating institution followed its own protocols to collect whole blood in K2EDTA tubes. For TCRbeta analysis, collaborators shipped samples in one of three forms: frozen whole blood, isolated PBMCs, or DNA extracted from either of those sample types. Regarding this clone: Its specific antigen is unknown. No base-level quality is on record; no much larger clone is a single base apart.

Recombination connected TRBV21-1 to TRBJ2-7; TRBD2 reflects the table's D call only, with no check against the DNA. TRBV21-1 represents a pseudogene. This sequence was found in a woman older than 75 with active or convalescent COVID-19. The source material was peripheral blood. At the DNA level, the sequence is TGTGCCAGCAGCAAAGCTAGAGGGAATCCGAAGAAGCAGTACTACGAGCAGTACTTC. It codes for CASSKARGNPKKQYYEQYF.